This section outlines one T cell receptor beta chain sequence together with its context. Clones were sequenced by immunoSEQ multiplex PCR, and TCRdb holds only the in-frame ones, with some missing. The profile shows roughly 200,000 clones, around 88% of them singletons. J lost 2 bases, V lost 4 bases, and 12 bases had no gene match. The length of the CDR3 is 20 residues. Germline V gene sequence: CDR1 MDHEN, CDR2 SYDVKM. This entry belongs to a study of T cell responses to AZD1222 COVID-19 vaccine. This TCR was recovered from an adult in good health. The chain joins TRBV28 to TRBJ2-3, with TRBD2 identical over 16 bases. The sample in question was peripheral blood, obtained on day 0 of AZD1222 vaccination. CDR3 bases: TGTGCCAGCAGTTCCACCGGGACTAGCGGGGGGGACGACGACACAGATACGCAGTATTTT. It yields the protein CASSSTGTSGGDDDTDTQYF.